Given below is one T cell receptor beta chain in context. What it recognizes is unknown. CD45RO-CCR7+CD27+CD95- marked naive CD8+ T cells. UMI-labeled 5' RACE yielded the TRB cDNA libraries. TCRdb re-called the 5' RACE reads and catalogs CDR3 proteins one per entry, DNA excluded. The sample table includes roughly 110,000 distinct CDR3 sequences. The sample originates from a study of CXCR3-negative and CXCR3-positive naive CD8 T cells. At the level of the study: Summed over all libraries, TRB reads came to 110 million to 150 million, with about 1.5 +/- 0.3 million per library. The study's findings and limits: CXCR3-positive naive cells had more hydrophobic TRB CDR3s than CXCR3-negative naive cells. Naive subsets had comparable surface CD5, so TRB CDR3 properties gauged TCR strength.

The CDR3 is made up of 17 amino acids. The germline CDR1 and CDR2 sequences are SGHVS and FQNEAQ. V gene TRBV7-8 combines with J gene TRBJ2-3; the D call of TRBD1 rests on TCRdb alone, since no DNA is present to check it. Sequencing used naive CXCR3+ CD8+ T cells from blood. Subset indicated: CD45RO-CCR7+CD27+CD95- naive CD8+ T cells expressing CXCR3 (TNR3+). The TCR was taken from a human donor in good health. Some clones in this sample may be carry-over from other donors' samples. The CDR3: CASSRPTGGGCTDTQYF.